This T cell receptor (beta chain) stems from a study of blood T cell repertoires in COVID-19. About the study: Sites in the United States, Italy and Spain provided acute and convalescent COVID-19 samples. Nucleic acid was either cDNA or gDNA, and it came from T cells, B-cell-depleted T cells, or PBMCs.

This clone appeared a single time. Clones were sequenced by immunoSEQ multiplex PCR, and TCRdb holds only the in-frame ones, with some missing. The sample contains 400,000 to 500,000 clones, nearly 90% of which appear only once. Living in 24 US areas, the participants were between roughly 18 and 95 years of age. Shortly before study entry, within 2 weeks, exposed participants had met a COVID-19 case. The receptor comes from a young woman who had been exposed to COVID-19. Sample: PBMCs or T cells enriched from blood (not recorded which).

CDR3 sequence: CASSLPDRGIVPRITEAFF. The CDR3 DNA sequence: TGTGCCAGCAGCTTACCGGACAGGGGGATAGTTCCCCGAATCACTGAAGCTTTCTTT. J is TRBJ1-1 and V is TRBV7-9; 10 nucleotides align to TRBD1. The CDR3 has 19 amino acids. V lost 2 bases, J lost 4 bases, and 16 bases stayed unmatched. Germline CDR1 SEHNR, CDR2 FQNEAQ (reference sequence).